The rows below give T cell receptor beta chains drawn from one sample of a study of T cells in Graves' hyperthyroidism and ophthalmopathy. TCRdb fed the multiplex PCR reads into MiXCR, producing one record per CDR3 protein. The sample has hundreds of thousands of distinct CDR3 sequences, around a third seen once. Sequencing was performed on blood. The source is a woman in her thirties or forties with Graves' hyperthyroidism. The CDR3 runs from the conserved cysteine through the conserved F or W. The order of the fields is V gene, clone size, J gene, D gene, CDR3 protein, CDR3 DNA. A D gene is named only where the DNA matches it firmly. The listing skips clone size in some rows; elsewhere it reads once, few, many or a size class.

v_call: TRBV20-1
clone_size: NA
j_call: TRBJ2-1
d_call: TRBD2
cdr3_aa: CSARVLAGGGREQFF
cdr3_nt: TGCAGTGCTAGGGTTCTAGCGGGGGGGGGTCGGGAGCAGTTCTTC

v_call: TRBV10-3
clone_size: many
j_call: TRBJ1-1
d_call: NA
cdr3_aa: CAITQGSNTEAFF
cdr3_nt: TGTGCCATCACTCAGGGGTCGAACACTGAAGCTTTCTTT

v_call: TRBV19
clone_size: many
j_call: TRBJ1-1
d_call: NA
cdr3_aa: CASSTQKNTEAFF
cdr3_nt: TGTGCCAGTAGTACTCAGAAGAACACTGAAGCTTTCTTT

v_call: TRBV5-1
clone_size: many
j_call: TRBJ2-5
d_call: NA
cdr3_aa: CATGPYPGETQYF
cdr3_nt: TGCGCCACGGGCCCTTACCCAGGGGAGACCCAGTACTTC

v_call: TRBV4-1
clone_size: few
j_call: TRBJ2-7
d_call: NA
cdr3_aa: CASSQGDSTSYEQYF
cdr3_nt: TGCGCCAGCAGCCAAGGGGACTCAACGAGCTACGAGCAGTACTTC

v_call: TRBV6-6
clone_size: many
j_call: TRBJ1-2
d_call: NA
cdr3_aa: CASRTDRNYGYTF
cdr3_nt: TGTGCCAGCAGAACGGACAGAAACTATGGCTACACCTTC

v_call: TRBV29-1
clone_size: many
j_call: TRBJ2-7
d_call: NA
cdr3_aa: CSVGEGLEQYF
cdr3_nt: TGCAGCGTGGGCGAGGGACTCGAGCAGTACTTC

v_call: TRBV24-1
clone_size: many
j_call: TRBJ1-2
d_call: TRBD1
cdr3_aa: CATGGTGPDYGYTF
cdr3_nt: TGTGCCACTGGTGGGACAGGGCCGGACTATGGCTACACCTTC

v_call: TRBV7-9
clone_size: few
j_call: TRBJ2-5
d_call: NA
cdr3_aa: CASSQLQGSETQYF
cdr3_nt: TGTGCCAGCTCACAACTGCAGGGGTCGGAGACCCAGTACTTC

v_call: TRBV12-3/TRBV12-4
clone_size: NA
j_call: TRBJ1-6
d_call: NA
cdr3_aa: CASSSKGSYNSPLHF
cdr3_nt: TGTGCCAGCAGTTCCAAAGGCTCCTATAATTCACCCCTCCACTTT

v_call: TRBV29-1
clone_size: NA
j_call: TRBJ2-1
d_call: NA
cdr3_aa: CSVDGQYNEQFF
cdr3_nt: TGCAGCGTTGATGGCCAATACAATGAGCAGTTCTTC

v_call: TRBV7-9
clone_size: many
j_call: TRBJ2-5
d_call: NA
cdr3_aa: CASSSSLGQETQYF
cdr3_nt: TGTGCCAGCAGCTCTTCTCTCGGCCAAGAGACCCAGTACTTC

v_call: TRBV11-3
clone_size: NA
j_call: TRBJ1-2
d_call: TRBD1
cdr3_aa: CASSPRTGGGSNYGYTF
cdr3_nt: TGTGCCAGCAGCCCCCGGACAGGGGGCGGATCCAACTACGGCTACACCTTC

v_call: TRBV10-3
clone_size: many
j_call: TRBJ1-3
d_call: NA
cdr3_aa: CAISESQQRHTIYF
cdr3_nt: TGTGCCATCAGTGAGTCCCAACAGCGTCACACCATATATTTT

v_call: TRBV12-3/TRBV12-4
clone_size: NA
j_call: TRBJ1-5
d_call: NA
cdr3_aa: CASRARQLYQPQHF
cdr3_nt: TGTGCCAGCAGAGCCCGACAGTTATATCAGCCCCAGCATTTT

v_call: TRBV10-3
clone_size: many
j_call: TRBJ2-6
d_call: NA
cdr3_aa: CAISPFPGDSGANVLTF
cdr3_nt: TGTGCCATCAGCCCCTTCCCTGGTGACTCTGGGGCCAACGTCCTGACTTTC

v_call: TRBV19
clone_size: NA
j_call: TRBJ2-7
d_call: TRBD2
cdr3_aa: CASSIAHSGGPYEQYF
cdr3_nt: TGTGCCAGTAGTATAGCCCATAGCGGGGGGCCCTACGAGCAGTACTTC

v_call: TRBV10-3
clone_size: once
j_call: TRBJ1-1
d_call: TRBD1
cdr3_aa: CAINSDRGSEAFF
cdr3_nt: TGTGCCATCAACTCCGACAGGGGCAGTGAAGCTTTCTTT

v_call: TRBV6-2/TRBV6-3
clone_size: many
j_call: TRBJ1-1
d_call: TRBD1
cdr3_aa: CASSQQGARTEAFF
cdr3_nt: TGTGCCAGCAGTCAACAGGGGGCGCGGACTGAAGCTTTCTTT

v_call: TRBV20-1
clone_size: NA
j_call: TRBJ2-5
d_call: NA
cdr3_aa: CSARELRGLGETQYF
cdr3_nt: TGCAGTGCTAGAGAACTAAGGGGGTTGGGGGAGACCCAGTACTTC

v_call: TRBV25-1
clone_size: many
j_call: TRBJ2-7
d_call: TRBD1
cdr3_aa: CASSDRQGARAYF
cdr3_nt: TGTGCCAGCAGTGATCGACAGGGGGCGAGGGCGTACTTC

v_call: TRBV7-2
clone_size: NA
j_call: TRBJ2-7
d_call: NA
cdr3_aa: CASSLGQSYEQHF
cdr3_nt: TGTGCCAGCAGCTTAGGGCAGAGCTACGAGCAGCACTTC

v_call: TRBV7-9
clone_size: many
j_call: TRBJ2-7
d_call: NA
cdr3_aa: CASIHPTRSYEQYF
cdr3_nt: TGTGCCAGCATCCATCCGACACGCTCCTACGAGCAGTACTTC

v_call: TRBV15
clone_size: many
j_call: TRBJ2-5
d_call: NA
cdr3_aa: CATSRDGPIAWETQYF
cdr3_nt: TGTGCCACCAGCAGAGACGGGCCGATCGCGTGGGAGACCCAGTACTTC

v_call: TRBV11-2
clone_size: many
j_call: TRBJ2-5
d_call: NA
cdr3_aa: CASSSGRVGGETQYF
cdr3_nt: TGTGCCAGCAGCAGCGGTCGGGTGGGGGGAGAGACCCAGTACTTC

v_call: TRBV7-8
clone_size: NA
j_call: TRBJ2-1
d_call: NA
cdr3_aa: CASSEGQYNEQFF
cdr3_nt: TGTGCCAGCAGTGAAGGACAGTACAATGAGCAGTTCTTC

v_call: TRBV12-3/TRBV12-4
clone_size: NA
j_call: TRBJ1-2
d_call: NA
cdr3_aa: CASSPAPGSFYGYTF
cdr3_nt: TGTGCCAGCAGCCCCGCACCAGGGTCGTTCTATGGCTACACCTTC

v_call: TRBV20-1
clone_size: NA
j_call: TRBJ2-2
d_call: TRBD1
cdr3_aa: CSARRGQETGELFF
cdr3_nt: TGCAGTGCTAGAAGGGGGCAAGAGACCGGGGAGCTGTTTTTT

v_call: TRBV7-2
clone_size: many
j_call: TRBJ2-7
d_call: NA
cdr3_aa: CASSLVGQYYEQYF
cdr3_nt: TGTGCCAGCAGCTTAGTAGGACAGTACTACGAGCAGTACTTC

v_call: TRBV28
clone_size: NA
j_call: TRBJ2-7
d_call: NA
cdr3_aa: CASSSPTIYEQYF
cdr3_nt: TGTGCCAGCAGTTCTCCGACCATTTACGAGCAGTACTTC

v_call: TRBV7-9
clone_size: many
j_call: TRBJ1-2
d_call: NA
cdr3_aa: CASSPRKEDGYGYTF
cdr3_nt: TGTGCCAGCAGCCCCAGGAAGGAGGACGGGTATGGCTACACCTTC

v_call: TRBV12-3/TRBV12-4
clone_size: NA
j_call: TRBJ1-1
d_call: NA
cdr3_aa: CASNLIYGGKGVGTEAFF
cdr3_nt: TGTGCCAGCAACCTTATCTACGGGGGCAAGGGAGTCGGCACTGAAGCTTTCTTT

v_call: TRBV6-2/TRBV6-3
clone_size: NA
j_call: TRBJ2-7
d_call: NA
cdr3_aa: CASRGVGAGEREQYF
cdr3_nt: TGTGCCAGCAGGGGGGTTGGTGCAGGAGAACGCGAGCAGTACTTC

v_call: TRBV7-2
clone_size: NA
j_call: TRBJ1-1
d_call: NA
cdr3_aa: CASSLGSRGMNTEAFF
cdr3_nt: TGTGCCAGCAGCTTAGGGTCTAGAGGGATGAACACTGAAGCTTTCTTT

v_call: TRBV28
clone_size: few
j_call: TRBJ1-4
d_call: NA
cdr3_aa: CASTWTVATNEKLFF
cdr3_nt: TGTGCCAGCACCTGGACAGTTGCAACTAATGAAAAACTGTTTTTT

v_call: TRBV5-4
clone_size: few
j_call: TRBJ2-3
d_call: NA
cdr3_aa: CASSLNTGPGTDTQYF
cdr3_nt: TGTGCCAGCAGCTTGAATACAGGCCCGGGCACAGATACGCAGTATTTT

v_call: TRBV29-1
clone_size: many
j_call: TRBJ1-1
d_call: NA
cdr3_aa: CSAADGGTEAFF
cdr3_nt: TGCAGCGCCGCCGACGGTGGAACTGAAGCTTTCTTT

v_call: TRBV7-6
clone_size: many
j_call: TRBJ2-7
d_call: NA
cdr3_aa: CASSLEDGSYEQYF
cdr3_nt: TGTGCCAGCAGCTTAGAAGACGGCTCCTACGAGCAGTACTTC

v_call: TRBV7-3
clone_size: many
j_call: TRBJ2-7
d_call: NA
cdr3_aa: CASSLNAWGDEQYF
cdr3_nt: TGTGCCAGCAGCTTAAATGCGTGGGGGGACGAGCAGTACTTC

v_call: TRBV7-9
clone_size: many
j_call: TRBJ1-1
d_call: NA
cdr3_aa: CASSSLGGTEAFF
cdr3_nt: TGTGCCAGCAGCTCGTTGGGGGGGACTGAAGCTTTCTTT

v_call: TRBV4-3
clone_size: few
j_call: TRBJ1-2
d_call: NA
cdr3_aa: CASSQDAVKSGGYTF
cdr3_nt: TGCGCCAGCAGCCAAGATGCCGTCAAGTCCGGAGGCTACACCTTC

v_call: TRBV6-5
clone_size: few
j_call: TRBJ2-6
d_call: NA
cdr3_aa: CASSYMAGANVLTF
cdr3_nt: TGTGCCAGCAGTTACATGGCAGGGGCCAACGTCCTGACTTTC

v_call: TRBV7-3
clone_size: NA
j_call: TRBJ2-2
d_call: TRBD2
cdr3_aa: CASSLLGSGELSF
cdr3_nt: TGTGCCAGCAGCTTACTGGGGAGCGGGGAGCTGTCTTTT

v_call: TRBV20-1
clone_size: NA
j_call: TRBJ2-7
d_call: NA
cdr3_aa: CSASLMAYERYF
cdr3_nt: TGCAGTGCTTCTCTGATGGCCTACGAGCGGTACTTC

v_call: TRBV2
clone_size: NA
j_call: TRBJ1-4
d_call: NA
cdr3_aa: CASSLLQNEKLFF
cdr3_nt: TGTGCCAGCAGTCTTCTCCAGAATGAAAAACTGTTTTTT

v_call: TRBV29-1
clone_size: NA
j_call: TRBJ1-6
d_call: NA
cdr3_aa: CSVVSGGDSPLHF
cdr3_nt: TGCAGCGTTGTGAGCGGGGGGGATTCACCCCTCCACTTT

v_call: TRBV2
clone_size: NA
j_call: TRBJ1-2
d_call: NA
cdr3_aa: CASRLNRSHDDNYGYTF
cdr3_nt: TGTGCCAGCAGGCTCAACAGGAGCCACGACGATAACTATGGCTACACCTTC

v_call: TRBV9
clone_size: NA
j_call: TRBJ1-4
d_call: NA
cdr3_aa: CASSVGGTTATNERLFF
cdr3_nt: TGTGCCAGCAGCGTAGGGGGGACAACTGCAACTAATGAAAGACTGTTTTTT

v_call: TRBV7-2
clone_size: many
j_call: TRBJ2-7
d_call: NA
cdr3_aa: CASSLVVATRIYEQYF
cdr3_nt: TGTGCCAGCAGCTTAGTAGTTGCGACACGGATCTACGAGCAGTACTTC

v_call: TRBV5-6
clone_size: few
j_call: TRBJ2-5
d_call: NA
cdr3_aa: CASSSGPNPYQETQYF
cdr3_nt: TGTGCCAGCAGCTCGGGACCAAACCCGTACCAAGAGACCCAGTACTTC

v_call: TRBV14
clone_size: many
j_call: TRBJ1-2
d_call: TRBD1
cdr3_aa: CASSHIGDRENYGYTF
cdr3_nt: TGTGCCAGCAGCCATATTGGGGACAGGGAAAACTATGGCTACACCTTC

v_call: TRBV7-9
clone_size: NA
j_call: TRBJ2-1
d_call: NA
cdr3_aa: CASSPTTPRRLNNEQFF
cdr3_nt: TGTGCCAGCAGTCCGACGACCCCGCGCCGACTTAACAATGAGCAGTTCTTC

v_call: TRBV12-3/TRBV12-4
clone_size: NA
j_call: TRBJ2-1
d_call: NA
cdr3_aa: CASSVQGQFF
cdr3_nt: TGTGCCAGCAGTGTACAGGGGCAGTTCTTC

v_call: TRBV12-3/TRBV12-4
clone_size: few
j_call: TRBJ2-2
d_call: NA
cdr3_aa: CASRRGGGAGELFF
cdr3_nt: TGTGCCAGCAGGCGAGGGGGGGGGGCCGGGGAGCTGTTTTTT

v_call: TRBV5-6
clone_size: NA
j_call: TRBJ1-2
d_call: NA
cdr3_aa: CASSTREGGYTF
cdr3_nt: TGTGCCAGCAGCACTCGGGAAGGAGGCTACACCTTC